This entry describes one T cell receptor beta chain. Its antigen is as yet unknown. These data belong to a study of response to subunit inactivated influenza vaccine. Study-wide results and caveats: Every seasonal influenza vaccination brings in few new T cells, the authors suggested.

This CDR3 is built from 15 residues. The junction had 7 bases not matched to a gene; V was cut back by 6 bases and J by 0 bases. Germline-derived CDR1 and CDR2 are MNHEY and SMNVEV (reference sequence). TCRdb itself ran the RT-PCR reads through MiXCR, one entry per CDR3 protein. The sample holds about 570,000 distinct CDR3 sequences, 10% to 15% seen once. The receptor comes from a man in his forties or fifties who received an inactivated influenza vaccine. The sample here was PBMCs from blood, taken on the day of vaccination. This rearrangement joins TRBV27 to TRBJ2-7; 8 nucleotides agree with TRBD1. This CDR3 is CASRRTGGSSYEQYF. The CDR3 DNA sequence: TGTGCCAGCAGGCGAACAGGGGGTAGCTCCTACGAGCAGTACTTC.